These 18 T cell receptor beta chains came from one sample sequenced in a study of blood T cell repertoires in COVID-19. The data were produced by immunoSEQ multiplex PCR, yet TCRdb's version contains in-frame clones alone and is incomplete. The sample consists of about 98,000 clones, 75% to 85% of them appearing once. What was sequenced was peripheral blood. These receptor sequences come from a man in his 60s with acute or convalescent COVID-19.

CDR3 region: CASSEWVAGQSNYGYTF. The DNA of the CDR3 is TGTGCCAGCAGTGAATGGGTCGCAGGACAGTCTAACTATGGCTACACCTTC. The chain uses TRBV25-1 and TRBJ1-2, with a possible D match to TRBD1 (6 bases). Germline values: CDR1 MGHDK, CDR2 SYGVNS. The CDR3 loop spans 17 amino acids. Trimming removed 1 base from V and 0 bases from J, with 15 bases in between.

The table lists this clone with a few counts. This rearrangement joins TRBV6-5 to TRBJ1-3, with a weak D call TRBD1 (6 bases). CDR3 length equals 14 residues. Germline-derived CDR1 and CDR2 are MNHEY and SVGAGI. V was clipped by 4 bases and J by 2 bases, with 9 bases between them. The CDR3 is CASSFTGTGNTIYF. The CDR3 DNA reads as TGTGCCAGCAGTTTCACAGGGACTGGAAACACCATATATTTT.

This clone occurred a few times. The V call is TRBV19, the J call TRBJ1-6; tentatively, D is TRBD1 (5 bases). The CDR3 length is 16 residues. Trimming removed 4 bases at V and 7 bases at J, with 17 bases between. CDR1 LNHDA and CDR2 SQIVND come from the germline V gene (reference sequence). The CDR3 reads CASSSSGTFPNSPLHF. The CDR3 DNA reads TGTGCCAGTAGTAGCTCCGGGACTTTCCCAAATTCACCCCTCCACTTT.

This clone has a single count. The chain uses TRBV11-2 and TRBJ1-1; TRBD1 matches at 9 bases. This CDR3 comprises 14 residues. The germline V gene has CDR1 SGHAT and CDR2 FQNNGV. V was pared by 1 base and J by 11 bases, with 8 bases of the junction left unmatched. The CDR3: CASSLGGGQGSAFF. The CDR3 DNA sequence: TGTGCCAGCAGCTTAGGGGGGGGACAGGGATCGGCTTTCTTT.

V and J are TRBV9 and TRBJ2-5; D perhaps matches TRBD2 (6 bases). The CDR3 runs to 15 residues. Germline-derived CDR1 and CDR2 are SGDLS and YYNGEE. V shed 4 bases and J shed 5 bases, with 18 bases lying between them. In nucleotides, the CDR3 is TGTGCCAGCAGCCTAAGGTCAGGACTACAGGAGACCCAGTACTTC. It codes for CASSLRSGLQETQYF.

The V gene is TRBV5-5, the J gene TRBJ1-3, with a possible D match to TRBD1 (5 bases). Germline V gives CDR1 SGHKS, CDR2 YYEKEE (reference sequence). This CDR3 has 15 amino acids. Between the trimmed V and J ends, which lost 3 bases and 0 bases, there was a span of 10 bases. The CDR3 DNA follows: TGTGCCAGCAGCTGGGCAGGGTACTCTGGAAACACCATATATTTT. This gives the protein CASSWAGYSGNTIYF.

This clone has a count of ten or more. V is TRBV6-4 and J is TRBJ2-3; 7 positions match TRBD2. Germline CDR1 MRHNA, CDR2 SNTAGT. The CDR3 has 15 amino acids. V trimming: 2 bases; J trimming: 1 base; junction bases outside the gene matches: 3. The CDR3 nucleotides read TGTGCCAGCAGTGACGGGGCGGGGGGCACAGATACGCAGTATTTT. As protein: CASSDGAGGTDTQYF.

V usage is TRBV18 and J usage is TRBJ2-3; D is possibly TRBD2 (6 bases). The V gene lost 4 bases and the J gene lost 3 bases, with 11 bases spanning the gap. The CDR3 runs 14 residues. Germline lookup yields CDR1 KGHSH and CDR2 LQKENI. The CDR3 protein is CASSRAGRTDTQYF. The CDR3 DNA is TGTGCCAGCTCACGCGCGGGAAGAACAGATACGCAGTATTTT.

This clone occurred once. This chain uses TRBV5-6 with TRBJ2-5, with 9 bases aligning to TRBD1. CDR1 is SGHDT and CDR2 is YYEEEE in the germline V gene. This CDR3 has 14 amino acids. The trim removed 5 bases at V and 3 bases at J, leaving 5 bases unmatched. This CDR3 is CASRKDRGEETQYF. CDR3 nucleotide sequence: TGTGCCAGCAGAAAGGACAGGGGAGAAGAGACCCAGTACTTC.

This sequence joins TRBV6-6 and TRBJ1-2, with D perhaps matching TRBD1 (6 bases). There are 15 residues in the CDR3. Germline V lookup: CDR1 MNHNY, CDR2 SVGAGI (reference sequence). V was clipped by 4 bases and J by 5 bases, with 17 bases between them. CDR3 sequence: CASSSGGAKGYGYTF. CDR3 sequence (DNA): TGTGCCAGCAGTTCGGGGGGGGCGAAGGGGTATGGCTACACCTTC.

The J gene is TRBJ1-2, the V gene TRBV6-2 or TRBV6-3; D is unclear. This CDR3 has 16 residues. V was clipped by 2 bases and J by 4 bases, with 17 bases between them. Per germline, CDR1 MNHEY and CDR2 SVGEGT. CDR3 nucleotides: TGTGCCAGCAGTTACCTCCGGGTGCGTAAAACCTATGGCTACACCTTC. It codes for CASSYLRVRKTYGYTF.

V and J are TRBV11-2 and TRBJ2-5; a possible D gene is TRBD2 (5 bases). Looked up from germline, CDR1 is SGHAT and CDR2 is FQNNGV. The CDR3 loop spans 13 amino acids. Deletions cut 6 bases from V and 5 bases from J, with 13 bases between. The CDR3 loop is CASSWLREETQYF. For the CDR3, the DNA is TGTGCCAGCAGTTGGCTGAGGGAGGAGACCCAGTACTTC.

The chain links TRBV30 to TRBJ2-1, with D perhaps matching TRBD2 (5 bases). Deletions cut 0 bases from V and 2 bases from J, with 17 bases between. The CDR3 spans 17 residues. Germline CDR1 reads GTSNPN; CDR2 reads SVGIG (reference sequence). The CDR3: CAWSVPRVVAAYNEQFF. The CDR3 nucleotides are TGTGCCTGGAGTGTGCCGAGGGTTGTAGCAGCCTACAATGAGCAGTTCTTC.

This chain links TRBV9 with TRBJ2-1, with a weak D call TRBD2 (6 bases). In germline, CDR1 is SGDLS, CDR2 YYNGEE. The CDR3 covers 17 residues. Trimming took 3 bases from V and 0 from J, leaving 16 bases between them. In nucleotides, the CDR3 is TGTGCCAGCAGCGCCTTTTGGGGGAGGAGCTCCTACAATGAGCAGTTCTTC. Translating gives CASSAFWGRSSYNEQFF.

The chain carries TRBV11-1 and TRBJ1-4; D unresolved. V dropped 2 bases and J dropped 0 bases, with 10 bases sitting between them. The germline gives CDR1 SGHAT, CDR2 FQDESV (reference sequence). The CDR3 loop spans 16 amino acids. For the CDR3, the DNA is TGTGCCAGCAGCTTATGGGCAGACGCAACTAATGAAAAACTGTTTTTT. Residues: CASSLWADATNEKLFF.

CDR3 sequence (DNA): TGTGCCAGCAGCTCGAAGCGTCGGGCGGGAGGGATGGAGACCCAGTACTTC. It is translated as CASSSKRRAGGMETQYF. This sequence joins TRBV6-2 or TRBV6-3 and TRBJ2-5, with 9 bases fitting TRBD2. This CDR3 has 17 residues. V shed 6 bases, J shed 5 bases, and the junction held 16 bases outside the gene matches. Per germline, CDR1 MNHEY and CDR2 SVGEGT.

The chain employs TRBV29-1 and TRBJ1-2, with D unresolved. Trimming cost V 3 bases and J 0 bases, with 5 bases left between them. CDR1 is SQVTM, CDR2 ANQGSEA, per germline. This CDR3 is 12 amino acids long. As DNA, the CDR3 is TGCAGCGTTGAGAGATCTAACTATGGCTACACCTTC. It encodes CSVERSNYGYTF.

V gene TRBV6-4 combines with J gene TRBJ1-1, with a possible D match to TRBD1 (5 bases). Trimming took 3 bases from V and 5 from J, leaving 10 bases between them. From germline, CDR1 is MRHNA and CDR2 SNTAGT. CDR3 size: 13 residues. The CDR3, as DNA: TGTGCCAGCAGTGAGGAGGGGCGGACTGAAGCTTTCTTT. As protein: CASSEEGRTEAFF.